These 12 T cell receptor beta chains share one sample of origin, sequenced in a study of graft-versus-host responses after intestinal transplantation (dated by TCRdb to the early 2020s). Library method: the immunoSEQ multiplex PCR assay. The table was pulled from immuneACCESS by TCRdb, which kept in-frame rearrangements only. Such tables lose some clones; where checked, under half of the loss comes from unresolved V genes, and the rest has no known cause. Within this sample are some 40,000 clones, with just over 90% of them counted one time only. Together, the top ten hold 3.6% of the sample. The material sequenced was PBMCs, taken 700 to 850 days after intestinal transplantation. All receptors derive from a human patient who received an intestinal transplant, so some T cells may come from the graft donor.

The chain carries TRBV28 and TRBJ1-6, with no clear D. There are 17 residues in the CDR3. Looked up from germline, CDR1 is MDHEN and CDR2 is SYDVKM. Trimming cost V 3 bases and J 8 bases, with 20 bases left between them. CDR3 nucleotides: TGTGCCAGCAGTTTGGAGGTGCCGCGGATAATTCATTCACCCCTCCACTTT. Amino acid sequence: CASSLEVPRIIHSPLHF.

The V gene is TRBV10-3, the J gene TRBJ2-1; D uncertain. The CDR3 runs 14 residues. The germline gives CDR1 ENHRY, CDR2 SYGVKD. V was shortened by 0 bases and J by 2 bases, with 5 bases between the two germline ends. The CDR3 DNA follows: TGTGCCATCAGTGAGTCGATCACCTACAATGAGCAGTTCTTC. It translates to CAISESITYNEQFF.

The chain combines TRBV11-2 with TRBJ2-5, with 8 bases aligning to TRBD1. J was trimmed by 1 base and V by 7 bases; bases with no gene match: 8. The CDR3 consists of 15 residues. Germline values: CDR1 SGHAT, CDR2 FQNNGV. The CDR3 loop is CASNLDRVGQETQYF. CDR3 coding DNA: TGTGCCAGCAACTTGGACAGGGTAGGCCAAGAGACCCAGTACTTC.

The chain recombines TRBV11-2 with TRBJ2-5, with 7 bases fitting TRBD2. The V gene's germline CDR1 is SGHAT and CDR2 FQNNGV. The CDR3 totals 14 residues. The trim removed 2 bases at V and 4 bases at J, leaving 4 bases unmatched. CDR3 nucleotide sequence: TGTGCCAGCAGCTTAATTGGCGGGGGAGAGACCCAGTACTTC. Translating it yields CASSLIGGGETQYF.

This clone was picked up a small number of times. V gene TRBV11-2 combines with J gene TRBJ1-2, with D hard to call. The V gene's germline CDR1 is SGHAT and CDR2 FQNNGV. Trimming removed 5 bases from V and 3 bases from J, with 10 bases in between. The CDR3 contains 13 residues. In DNA form, the CDR3 reads TGTGCCAGCAGCGGTAACACCTACTATGGCTACACCTTC. This gives the protein CASSGNTYYGYTF.

On this clone: Other DNA sequences within the sample encode an identical CDR3. This chain joins TRBV6-5 and TRBJ1-1; D gene ambiguous. V lost 8 bases to trimming and J lost 0 bases, with 13 bases between them. Per germline, CDR1 MNHEY and CDR2 SVGAGI. This CDR3 has 14 amino acids. CDR3 in amino acids: CASSVGSLNTEAFF. The CDR3 nucleotides are TGTGCCAGCTCTGTGGGCAGCTTGAACACTGAAGCTTTCTTT.

The chain combines TRBV2 with TRBJ2-7; no clear D gene. The CDR3 covers 11 residues. V lost 5 bases, J lost 7 bases, and 9 bases lay in between. The germline V gene has CDR1 SNHLY and CDR2 FYNNEI. The CDR3 DNA reads TGTGCCAGCAGTCTCCTGGGAGAGCAGTACTTC. Its protein product is CASSLLGEQYF.

The V call is TRBV11-3, the J call TRBJ2-7; TRBD2 matches at 9 bases. The V and J ends lost 1 base and 0 bases, in that order; junction bases with no gene match: 4. Germline values: CDR1 SGHNT, CDR2 YENEEA. The CDR3 sequence is 16 residues long. CDR3 sequence: CASSLAGLADSYEQYF. DNA for the CDR3: TGTGCCAGCAGCTTAGCGGGACTAGCAGACTCCTACGAGCAGTACTTC.

The genes are TRBV6-1 and TRBJ1-2; D is unresolved. This CDR3 is 15 amino acids long. Deletions cut 7 bases from V and 3 bases from J, with 18 bases between. Germline V gene data show CDR1 as MNHNS and CDR2 as SASEGT. This CDR3 is CASKEKGMRDYGYTF. The DNA for the CDR3 is TGTGCCAGCAAGGAAAAAGGGATGCGGGACTATGGCTACACCTTC.

This chain connects TRBV9 to TRBJ2-6; D could derive from TRBD1 or TRBD2 (6 bases each). The CDR3 extends over 16 amino acids. The V end was cut by 3 bases, the J end by 2 bases, with 12 bases between. Germline V gene sequence: CDR1 SGDLS, CDR2 YYNGEE. CDR3 in amino acids: CASSANREAGANVLTF. The CDR3 nucleotides read TGTGCCAGCAGCGCGAACAGGGAGGCTGGGGCCAACGTCCTGACTTTC.

This chain uses TRBV15 with TRBJ1-5; no reliable D call. The CDR3 covers 15 residues. Germline values: CDR1 LNHNV, CDR2 YYDKDF (reference sequence). Trimming removed 0 bases from V and 6 bases from J, with 12 bases in between. The CDR3 sequence: CATSRDVGRGQPQHF. CDR3 DNA sequence: TGTGCCACCAGCAGAGATGTAGGAAGAGGTCAGCCCCAGCATTTT.

The chain employs TRBV27 and TRBJ1-6; 8 bases line up with TRBD1. Germline V gene lookup returns CDR1 MNHEY and CDR2 SMNVEV (reference sequence). With 6 bases clipped from V and 15 bases from J, the junction kept 10 bases outside the gene matches. The CDR3 loop spans 13 amino acids. The CDR3 loop is CASRDRVLGLLHF. CDR3 DNA: TGTGCCAGCAGGGACAGGGTTTTGGGACTCCTCCACTTT.